Presented here are 4 T cell receptor beta chains from one specimen sequenced in a study of PD-L1 blockade in urothelial cancer. Time point indicated: peripheral blood 6 weeks after treatment start. Clones were read by immunoSEQ multiplex PCR, and TCRdb kept only the in-frame ones, dropping some. The table has about 76,000 clones, more than 85% seen once; the top ten hold roughly 0.8%. The sample in question was PBMCs, obtained around atezolizumab (anti-PD-L1) treatment. Receptors were obtained from an elderly woman with urothelial cancer.

V is TRBV5-1 and J is TRBJ2-5; 11 bases fit TRBD2. This CDR3 comprises 16 residues. CDR1 and CDR2 from the germline V gene are SGHRS and YFSETQ. V lost 4 bases to trimming and J lost 1 base; unmatched junction nucleotides: 6. The CDR3 DNA is TGCGCCAGCAGCCCTAGCGGGAGGCTGGGCCAAGAGACCCAGTACTTC. Its translation: CASSPSGRLGQETQYF.

This chain links TRBV7-8 with TRBJ1-5, with D unresolved. Trimming cost V 5 bases and J 6 bases, with 17 bases left between them. The CDR3 has 15 residues. Germline lookup yields CDR1 SGHVS and CDR2 FQNEAQ. In nucleotides, the CDR3 is TGTGCCAGCAGCCCCCCCGGGAGGGAGGGTCAGCCCCAGCATTTT. Translating gives CASSPPGREGQPQHF.

This sequence joins TRBV7-9 and TRBJ1-2; tentatively, D is TRBD1 (5 bases). Trimming took 1 base from V and 6 from J, leaving 9 bases between them. Germline lookup yields CDR1 SEHNR and CDR2 FQNEAQ (reference sequence). The CDR3 spans 13 residues. The CDR3, as DNA: TGTGCCAGCAGCTTAGAGGGGAAAGATGGCTACACCTTC. This translates into CASSLEGKDGYTF.

This chain links TRBV5-1 with TRBJ2-7; TRBD1 matches at 9 bases. The germline CDR1 and CDR2 sequences are SGHRS and YFSETQ. Trimming removed 1 base from V and 1 base from J; junction bases left unmatched: 3. The CDR3 extends over 15 amino acids. The DNA of the CDR3 is TGCGCCAGCAGCTTGACAGGGGGCAGTTCCTACGAGCAGTACTTC. Its protein is CASSLTGGSSYEQYF.